The 28 T cell receptor beta chains reported below all come from one sample, sequenced in a study of blood T cell repertoires in COVID-19. Repertoires were generated with immunoSEQ multiplex PCR, while TCRdb's copy carries only in-frame clones and drops some. The top ten clones hold around 4% of a sample with 110,000 to 150,000 clones, 65% to 80% of them seen once. Sequencing used peripheral blood. Every receptor here comes from a man aged 60-69 years with acute or convalescent COVID-19.

CDR3 sequence (DNA): TGTGCCAGCAGCAAGGGACTAGCGGGAGGAGAGACCCAGTACTTC. Translated, it gives CASSKGLAGGETQYF. The V and J genes are TRBV7-2 and TRBJ2-5, with 15 bases fitting TRBD2. The CDR3 is made up of 15 amino acids. CDR1 and CDR2 (germline): SGHTA, FQGNSA. With V trimmed by 5 bases and J by 4 bases, 2 bases remained unmatched.

This clone has just one count. The chain couples TRBV19 to TRBJ2-2, with D tentatively TRBD1 (6 bases). In germline, CDR1 is LNHDA, CDR2 SQIVND (reference sequence). This CDR3 spans 15 amino acids. The V gene lost 3 bases and the J gene lost 1 base, with 9 bases spanning the gap. The CDR3 DNA reads TGTGCCAGTAGTATTCAGGGGATGAACACCGGGGAGCTGTTTTTT. This translates into CASSIQGMNTGELFF.

At least ten counts were recorded for this clone. The CDR3 loop is CASSLAPIDNEQYF. The CDR3 region has the DNA TGTGCCAGCAGCTTAGCCCCTATTGACAACGAGCAGTACTTC. This sequence joins TRBV7-9 and TRBJ2-7; D gene unclear. V was trimmed by 0 bases and J by 5 bases, leaving 11 bases between them. Germline lookup yields CDR1 SEHNR and CDR2 FQNEAQ (reference sequence). This CDR3 region has 14 residues.

The chain is built from TRBV12-3 or TRBV12-4 and TRBJ2-3; D is ambiguous. V lost 3 bases to trimming and J lost 2 bases, with 3 bases between them. This CDR3 has 12 residues. The CDR3 region has the DNA TGTGCCAGCAGTTTTATCACAGATACGCAGTATTTT. This codes for CASSFITDTQYF.

The chain uses TRBV28 and TRBJ1-3; D perhaps matches TRBD1 (5 bases). The germline V gene encodes CDR1 MDHEN and CDR2 SYDVKM. This CDR3 is built from 14 residues. Trimming removed 1 base from V and 4 bases from J, with 8 bases in between. CDR3 bases: TGTGCCAGCAGTTTATCGACAGCCGGAAACACCATATATTTT. Translating it yields CASSLSTAGNTIYF. Variable domain in full (rest from reference TRBV28 and TRBJ1-3): DVKVTQSSRYLVKRTGEKVFLECVQDMDHENMFWYRQDPGLGLRLIYFSYDVKMKEKGDIPEGYSVSREKKERFSLILESASTNQTSMYLCASSLSTAGNTIYFGEGSWLTVV.

V usage is TRBV7-3 and J usage is TRBJ2-5, with D possibly being TRBD1 (5 bases). From germline, CDR1 is SGHTA and CDR2 FQGTGA. The CDR3 consists of 16 residues. Trimming left V 5 bases short and J 4 bases short, with 20 bases between. DNA of the CDR3: TGTGCCAGCAGCCCGGGTGGCAGGGCCCCAGGAGAGACCCAGTACTTC. This sequence encodes CASSPGGRAPGETQYF.

The CDR3 DNA follows: TGTGCCAGCAGGGGCCCAACCTACGAGCAGTACTTC. Translating gives CASRGPTYEQYF. The genes are TRBV6-6 and TRBJ2-7, with D unresolved. In germline, CDR1 is MNHNY, CDR2 SVGAGI (reference sequence). V was cut by 6 bases and J by 2 bases, with 8 bases left in between. This CDR3 region has 12 residues.

This rearrangement joins TRBV4-2 to TRBJ2-3, with 9 bases that match TRBD1. This CDR3 spans 16 amino acids. Germline values: CDR1 LGHNA, CDR2 YNFKEQ. V lost 1 base and J lost 4; bases outside the gene matches: 6. CDR3: CASSQARTGDADTQYF. For the CDR3, the DNA is TGTGCCAGCAGCCAAGCTAGGACAGGGGACGCAGATACGCAGTATTTT.

The J gene is TRBJ2-2, the V gene TRBV5-4; TRBD1 matches at 8 bases. The CDR3 is made up of 16 amino acids. CDR1 and CDR2 (germline): SGHNT, YYREEE (reference sequence). V dropped 2 bases and J dropped 7; count of bases not matched to a gene: 10. The CDR3 nucleotides are TGTGCCAGCAGCTTCAGGGGGCTAGTTATGGACGGGGAGCTGTTTTTT. Translation gives CASSFRGLVMDGELFF.

The CDR3 nucleotides read TGTGCCAGCAGTAATCTCCGGACCATATATTTT. Encoded protein: CASSNLRTIYF. The V call is TRBV27, the J call TRBJ1-3; D gene unclear. V was trimmed by 5 bases and J by 10 bases, leaving 9 bases between them. This CDR3 contains 11 residues. Germline V gene lookup returns CDR1 MNHEY and CDR2 SMNVEV (reference sequence).

This clone was detected only once. The rearrangement links TRBV7-2 to TRBJ2-7, with D tentatively TRBD1 (5 bases). V was pared by 3 bases and J by 3 bases, with 15 bases between. This CDR3 region has 15 residues. Germline V CDR1 and CDR2: SGHTA, FQGNSA. CDR3 nucleotide sequence: TGTGCCAGCAGCTTGTATGACAGCCTGATCTACGAGCAGTACTTC. Translation: CASSLYDSLIYEQYF.

The chain joins TRBV19 to TRBJ1-5; D may be TRBD1 (6 bases). There are 16 residues in the CDR3. CDR1 is LNHDA and CDR2 is SQIVND in the germline V gene (reference sequence). V dropped 6 bases and J dropped 4 bases, with 19 bases sitting between them. The CDR3 sequence is CASREPTGQGNQPQHF. DNA for the CDR3: TGTGCCAGTAGAGAGCCGACAGGTCAGGGAAATCAGCCCCAGCATTTT.

This clone appeared a few times. This rearrangement joins TRBV5-5 to TRBJ1-1; TRBD1 matches at 7 bases. Trimming took 4 bases from V and 11 from J; bases not matched to a gene: 8. This CDR3 spans 12 amino acids. Germline V gene data show CDR1 as SGHKS and CDR2 as YYEKEE (reference sequence). The CDR3 loop is CASSVDRVWAFF. The CDR3 DNA follows: TGTGCCAGCAGCGTAGACAGGGTCTGGGCTTTCTTT.

This chain connects TRBV6-1 to TRBJ2-7, with TRBD2 matching over 8 bases. Looked up from germline, CDR1 is MNHNS and CDR2 is SASEGT. CDR3 size: 18 residues. V lost 2 bases, J lost 0 bases, and 12 bases stayed unmatched. The CDR3 coding sequence is TGTGCCAGCAGTGAATATCCTAGCGGGTGGGGGGACTCCTACGAGCAGTACTTC. This encodes CASSEYPSGWGDSYEQYF.

V usage is TRBV5-3 and J usage is TRBJ1-2, with no clear D. TRBV5-3 is identified as an open reading frame with a role that is uncertain. This CDR3 region has 11 residues. V was clipped by 10 bases and J by 7 bases, with 14 bases between them. For the CDR3, the DNA is TGTGCCCCTAAGGAGGAAGGTGGCTACACCTTC. Translating gives CAPKEEGGYTF.

About this clone itself: A much larger clone lies one base from this, so it may be a read error. V usage is TRBV6-5 and J usage is TRBJ2-7; D unresolved. Germline CDR1 MNHEY, CDR2 SVGAGI. V shed 2 bases and J shed 2 bases, with 4 bases lying between them. The CDR3 extends over 12 amino acids. The CDR3 nucleotides read TGTGCCAGCAGTTACGACACCTACGAGCAGTACTTC. This encodes CASSYDTYEQYF.

The rearrangement links TRBV10-1 to TRBJ2-2, with D perhaps TRBD1 (5 bases). Germline lookup yields CDR1 WNHNN and CDR2 SYGVQD (reference sequence). V was trimmed by 0 bases and J by 2 bases, leaving 10 bases between them. The CDR3 loop spans 16 amino acids. CDR3 sequence reads: CASSESPGSNTGELFF. The CDR3 DNA sequence: TGCGCCAGCAGTGAGTCTCCAGGGTCCAACACCGGGGAGCTGTTTTTT.

The rearrangement joins TRBV4-2 to TRBJ2-7, with 7 bases matching TRBD1. The V and J ends lost 4 bases and 0 bases, in that order; junction bases with no gene match: 9. CDR3 size: 16 residues. Per the germline V gene, CDR1 is LGHNA and CDR2 is YNFKEQ. The DNA for the CDR3 is TGTGCCAGCAGCCCGACAGGGATCCGAAGCTCCTACGAGCAGTACTTC. The encoded protein is CASSPTGIRSSYEQYF.

This clone was seen a single time. The V and J genes are TRBV11-2 and TRBJ2-5; 7 bases map to TRBD2. The CDR3 consists of 16 residues. Germline V CDR1 and CDR2: SGHAT, FQNNGV. The ends lost 1 base at V and 2 bases at J; junction bases unmatched: 7. CDR3 DNA: TGTGCCAGCAGCTTAGTTGGATTGGGGGGGCAAGAGACCCAGTACTTC. Translated: CASSLVGLGGQETQYF.

The chain has TRBV11-2 and TRBJ2-4; a weak D match, TRBD1 (5 bases). CDR1 and CDR2 from the germline V gene are SGHAT and FQNNGV. CDR3 length equals 14 residues. With 0 bases removed from V and 6 bases from J, the gap between germline ends came to 9 bases. CDR3 region: CASSLDRQGNIQYF. CDR3 nucleotides: TGTGCCAGCAGCTTAGATAGGCAGGGAAACATTCAGTACTTC.

The CDR3, as DNA: TGTGCCACCAGTGATTTCCACCGGGACAGCCGCGGTGAGCAGTTCTTC. It specifies CATSDFHRDSRGEQFF. The rearrangement links TRBV24-1 to TRBJ2-1; the match to TRBD1 covers 7 bases. This CDR3 spans 16 amino acids. Germline V lookup: CDR1 KGHDR, CDR2 SFDVKD. The V and J ends lost 1 base and 9 bases, in that order; junction bases with no gene match: 11.

The genes are TRBV28 and TRBJ2-5; TRBD1 agrees at 7 bases. With V trimmed by 2 bases and J by 4 bases, 4 bases remained unmatched. Germline V gives CDR1 MDHEN, CDR2 SYDVKM. This CDR3 contains 14 residues. The CDR3 is CASSLPTGRETQYF. The CDR3, as DNA: TGTGCCAGCAGTTTACCGACAGGGAGAGAGACCCAGTACTTC.

The V gene is TRBV19, the J gene TRBJ2-3; D is undetermined. This CDR3 is built from 14 residues. Germline V gives CDR1 LNHDA, CDR2 SQIVND (reference sequence). V was pared by 3 bases and J by 2 bases, with 9 bases between. The CDR3 is CASSINYYTDTQYF. In DNA form, the CDR3 reads TGTGCCAGTAGTATTAACTACTACACAGATACGCAGTATTTT.

This clone occurred a few times. V usage is TRBV5-1 and J usage is TRBJ2-5, with D perhaps matching TRBD1 (6 bases). Per the germline V gene, CDR1 is SGHRS and CDR2 is YFSETQ. The CDR3 is made up of 14 amino acids. Trimming shortened V by 4 bases and J by 4 bases, and 14 bases separated the two germline ends. The CDR3 bases are TGCGCCAGCAGCCTGACAGGCGGGTTAGAGACCCAGTACTTC. Protein sequence: CASSLTGGLETQYF.

DNA for the CDR3: TGTGCCAGCAGTGATTCGGGACAGTACTCTCCTCAAGAGACCCAGTACTTC. It encodes CASSDSGQYSPQETQYF. The chain uses TRBV25-1 and TRBJ2-5; 7 bases agree with TRBD1. The CDR3 loop spans 17 amino acids. The V gene's germline CDR1 is MGHDK and CDR2 SYGVNS. Trimming took 3 bases from V and 2 from J; bases not matched to a gene: 12.

The chain combines TRBV5-1 with TRBJ2-1; D remains ambiguous. Per the germline V gene, CDR1 is SGHRS and CDR2 is YFSETQ. This CDR3 region has 11 residues. Trimming removed 6 bases from V and 6 bases from J, with 7 bases in between. CDR3 sequence: CASNDFNEQFF. In DNA form, the CDR3 reads TGCGCCAGCAACGACTTCAATGAGCAGTTCTTC.

The gene calls are TRBV7-6 and TRBJ2-7, with 8 bases matching TRBD2. CDR3 length: 15 amino acids. The J segment lost 7 bases and the V segment lost 5 bases, leaving 13 bases of the junction unmatched. Germline V gene data show CDR1 as SGHVS and CDR2 as FNYEAQ. CDR3 sequence: CASSPYREREWEQYF. The CDR3 DNA sequence: TGTGCCAGCAGCCCCTACAGGGAGCGGGAGTGGGAGCAGTACTTC.

The genes are TRBV7-9 and TRBJ2-1, with TRBD1 identical over 11 bases. CDR1 is SEHNR, CDR2 FQNEAQ, per germline (reference sequence). The ends lost 5 bases at V and 8 bases at J; junction bases unmatched: 2. This CDR3 contains 13 residues. The DNA of the CDR3 is TGTGCCAGCAGCCTGGACAGGGGGCATGAGCAGTTCTTC. Translated, it gives CASSLDRGHEQFF.